The sequence of this T cell receptor beta chain was determined in a study of T cells in localized non-small cell lung cancer. General study findings and limits: Blood T cell density predicted longer survival; adjacent-lung clonality, shorter. Compared with tumor, uninvolved adjacent lung displayed greater T cell clonality, ranking highest overall. Researchers found a median approximately 50 of the top 100 tumor clones in adjacent lung. Sequencing was restricted to one tumor region; therefore, heterogeneity remains possible.

Assay: immunoSEQ multiplex PCR; the TCRdb copy retains only in-frame clones and omits some. The table shows 1,500 to 2,000 clones, with about 20% occurring only once. Germline V gene lookup returns CDR1 MNHGY and CDR2 SAAAGT. The CDR3 spans 16 residues. The trim removed 6 bases at V and 0 bases at J, leaving 7 bases unmatched. This clone was seen a few times. The antigen is undetermined. The sequencing used lung tumor tissue, collected before any cancer treatment. This clonotype was sampled from a male donor aged 60 or over with stage I lung adenocarcinoma. The chain joins TRBV6-8 to TRBJ2-1; 8 nucleotides align to TRBD1. Written as DNA, the CDR3 is TGTGCCAGCAGACTATCAGGGGGCAGCTCCTACAATGAGCAGTTCTTC. Amino acid sequence: CASRLSGGSSYNEQFF.